This T cell receptor (beta chain) was captured by sequencing in a study of T cell responses to AZD1222 COVID-19 vaccine. This CDR3 comprises 15 residues. The V gene end was trimmed by 2 bases and the J gene end by 8 bases; junction bases not matched to a gene: 10. Germline V gives CDR1 MNHNY, CDR2 SVGAGI (reference sequence). Whole-study findings and limits: Only a handful of AZD1222 recipients were seropositive at baseline.

Clones were sequenced by immunoSEQ multiplex PCR, and TCRdb holds only the in-frame ones, with some missing. The data show around 150,000 clones, about 91% seen once. This clone occurred a few times. Its antigen is as yet unknown. The receptor was derived from an adult who received the AZD1222 COVID-19 vaccine. The source was peripheral blood, collected 28 days after the second AZD1222 dose. The J gene is TRBJ1-2, the V gene TRBV6-6; TRBD1 aligns across 8 bases. The CDR3 sequence: CASSYLAGGDPGYTF. In DNA, the CDR3 is TGTGCCAGCAGTTACCTCGCAGGGGGCGACCCCGGCTACACCTTC.